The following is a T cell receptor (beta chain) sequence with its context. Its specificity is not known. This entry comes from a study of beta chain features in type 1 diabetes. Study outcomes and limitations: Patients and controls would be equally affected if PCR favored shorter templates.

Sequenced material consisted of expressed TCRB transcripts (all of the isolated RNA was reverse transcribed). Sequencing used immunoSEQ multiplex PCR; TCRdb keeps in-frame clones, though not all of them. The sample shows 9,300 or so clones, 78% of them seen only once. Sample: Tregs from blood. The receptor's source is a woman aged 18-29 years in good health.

CDR3 amino acids: CSGVSSYNEQFF. The DNA of the CDR3 is TGCAGCGGAGTGAGCTCCTACAATGAGCAGTTCTTC. V usage is TRBV29-1 and J usage is TRBJ2-1; D unclear. The CDR3 extends over 12 amino acids. Between the trimmed V and J ends, which lost 7 bases and 0 bases, there was a span of 7 bases. Germline V gene data show CDR1 as SQVTM and CDR2 as ANQGSEA.